Presented here are 7 T cell receptor beta chains from one specimen sequenced in a study of shared clonotypes between healthy human individuals. Sequenced by immunoSEQ multiplex PCR; TCRdb stores in-frame clones only, minus some. The table lists some 1,400,000 clones, roughly 96% of them singletons. The sample taken for sequencing was naive CD4+ T cells sorted from blood. Subset meaning: CD45RA+ positively selected. These receptors were obtained from a man under 40 in good health.

The chain uses TRBV10-1 and TRBJ2-1; 10 nucleotides agree with TRBD2. The CDR3 has 15 residues. Germline CDR1 WNHNN, CDR2 SYGVQD (reference sequence). The V and J ends lost 2 bases and 8 bases, in that order; junction bases with no gene match: 6. The CDR3 protein is CASSEPGLAVHEQFF. Written as DNA, the CDR3 is TGCGCCAGCAGTGAGCCAGGACTAGCGGTCCATGAGCAGTTCTTC.

The chain has TRBV6-6 and TRBJ2-1; tentatively, D is TRBD2 (6 bases). Trimming pared 6 bases from V and 8 bases from J, leaving 17 bases between. The CDR3 totals 14 residues. Germline V gives CDR1 MNHNY, CDR2 SVGAGI (reference sequence). The CDR3 reads CASREGRGGDEQFF. DNA of the CDR3: TGTGCCAGCAGAGAGGGGCGGGGCGGCGATGAGCAGTTCTTC.

The chain links TRBV15 to TRBJ2-7; TRBD2 agrees at 13 bases. Trimming removed 5 bases from V and 3 bases from J; junction bases left unmatched: 7. This CDR3 comprises 16 residues. The germline V gene encodes CDR1 LNHNV and CDR2 YYDKDF (reference sequence). The DNA of the CDR3 is TGTGCCACCAGCTACTCGCGACTAGCGGGAGGCTACGAGCAGTACTTC. This gives the protein CATSYSRLAGGYEQYF. The complete variable domain, with remaining parts taken from reference TRBV15 and TRBJ2-7, reads DAMVIQNPRYQVTQFGKPVTLSCSQTLNHNVMYWYQQKSSQAPKLLFHYYDKDFNNEADTPDNFQSRRPNTSFCFLDIRSPGLGDTAMYLCATSYSRLAGGYEQYFGPGTRLTVT.

The rearrangement links TRBV28 to TRBJ1-5; 7 nucleotides match TRBD1. The CDR3 sequence is 15 residues long. Germline lookup yields CDR1 MDHEN and CDR2 SYDVKM. The ends lost 5 bases at V and 3 bases at J; junction bases unmatched: 7. The CDR3 bases are TGTGCCAGCAGTATCTTGGGACAGATCAATCAGCCCCAGCATTTT. Translation: CASSILGQINQPQHF.

V and J are TRBV5-1 and TRBJ1-2; D perhaps matches TRBD1 (6 bases). The CDR3 is 15 residues long. Germline CDR1 is SGHRS and CDR2 is YFSETQ. The V end was cut by 4 bases, the J end by 4 bases, with 17 bases between. CDR3 sequence reads: CASSQRQDRSYGYTF. The CDR3 DNA follows: TGCGCCAGCAGCCAACGACAGGATCGGAGCTATGGCTACACCTTC.

J is TRBJ2-7 and V is TRBV28; D unclear. CDR1 MDHEN and CDR2 SYDVKM come from the germline V gene. The germline V and J ends were trimmed by 4 bases and 0 bases, with 7 bases remaining between them. The CDR3 runs 13 residues. This CDR3 reads CASSSSPSYEQYF. CDR3 nucleotides: TGTGCCAGCAGTTCCTCCCCCTCCTACGAGCAGTACTTC.

The CDR3 bases are TGTGCCAGCAGTGAAGGGACAGGGGGCCGGTACAATGAGCAGTTCTTC. Residues: CASSEGTGGRYNEQFF. V is TRBV25-1 and J is TRBJ2-1, with 12 bases identical to TRBD1. The germline V gene encodes CDR1 MGHDK and CDR2 SYGVNS. J gave up 4 bases and V 2 bases, and 3 bases lay outside the gene matches. The CDR3 extends over 16 amino acids.